The sequence of this T cell receptor beta chain was determined in a study of cytomegalovirus exposure and HLA in healthy donors. A few counts support this clone. Antigen specificity is unknown. A multiplex PCR was run with 60 Vbeta primers and 13 Jbeta primers. Per the study methods: In a later analysis, of 70 million to 85 million unique beta chains, roughly 10 million appeared in at least two donors. Clones were read by immunoSEQ multiplex PCR, and TCRdb kept only the in-frame ones, dropping some. D and trimming come from the DNA, and the V and J calls and clone size come from that table. The sample contains about 120,000 clones, approximately 80% of which appear only once. This CDR3 spans 11 amino acids. Germline V lookup: CDR1 DFQATT, CDR2 SNEGSKA (reference sequence). Trimming took 3 bases from V and 8 from J, leaving 10 bases between them. Notes on the study in general: Follow-up analysis later connected one missense variant in DCLRE1C with trimming of TCR beta V- and J-genes. Relative to the approximately 700-donor mean, N-insertions were reportedly fewer in an Asian-associated ancestry cluster in a later analysis. Cytomegalovirus-associated status was assigned to 164 TCR beta chains.

The source of this sequence is a middle-aged woman in good health and CMV-seropositive. The V gene is TRBV20-1, the J gene TRBJ1-2; D gene uncertain. Sequencing was done on a sample of PBMCs. CDR3 sequence reads: CSASNIGGYTF. The CDR3 DNA sequence: TGCAGTGCTAGTAACATCGGGGGCTACACCTTC.